This TCR beta chain stems from a study of T cell repertoires in aging, cancer and after chemotherapy. Across the whole study: Donor ages fell into six groups from 30 or younger up to 70 or older. The whole study produced a dataset of some 9 million TCR reads. Study-level points and caveats: Median generation probability rose over the chemotherapy interval in each cancer cohort, suggesting rebound thymic output.

TCR beta rearrangements were amplified from peripheral blood genomic DNA. A mixed TRB-A/B primer pool amplified rearranged TRB by multiplex touch-down PCR. TCRdb used MiXCR to reprocess the multiplex PCR reads, holding one entry per CDR3 protein. Of 2,000 or so distinct CDR3 sequences listed, about 28% are singletons. Points on this clonotype: What it recognizes is unknown.

The sample taken for sequencing was blood. The clonotype comes from a human donor in good health.

The DNA of the CDR3 is TGTGCCAGCATCAGCCTCCCCGGAGAGACCCAGTACTTC. It specifies CASISLPGETQYF. This rearrangement joins TRBV12-3 or TRBV12-4 to TRBJ2-5; D call uncertain. The ends were cut back, 7 bases at V and 4 bases at J, with 13 bases in the middle. The CDR3 is made up of 13 amino acids.